Listed below are T cell receptor beta chains from one sample, sequenced in a study of shared clonotypes between healthy human individuals. The repertoire was sequenced with immunoSEQ multiplex PCR; TCRdb's copy has only in-frame clones and lacks some. This repertoire shows roughly 2.2 million clones, less than 95% found once; its top ten account for about 0.41%. Sequencing was carried out using naive CD4+ T cells from PBMCs. The receptors were sampled from a man aged 18 to 29 in good health. Some clones in this sample may be carry-over from other donors' samples. CDR3s include the opening cysteine and the closing phenylalanine or tryptophan. A D gene is named only where the DNA matches it firmly. Size is omitted from some rows. Given values are once, few, many or a class for expanded clones.

j_gene	v_gene	abundance	d_gene	CDR3aa	CDR3nt
TRBJ2-7	TRBV5-6	-	TRBD1	CASSANRGHEQYF	TGTGCCAGCAGCGCCAACAGGGGCCACGAGCAGTACTTC
TRBJ2-2	TRBV11-2	-	-	CASSLEGHAGELFF	TGTGCCAGCAGCTTAGAGGGACACGCCGGGGAGCTGTTTTTT
TRBJ2-7	TRBV5-1	-	TRBD1	CAATGTGITYEQYF	TGCGCCGCCACGGGGACAGGTATTACCTACGAGCAGTACTTC
TRBJ1-1	TRBV6-1	-	-	CASSDLHQNTEAFF	TGTGCCAGCAGTGATTTACACCAAAACACTGAAGCTTTCTTT
TRBJ1-2	TRBV6-5	-	TRBD1	CASSYSRRGRGYTF	TGTGCCAGCAGTTACTCGAGAAGGGGGCGAGGCTACACCTTC
TRBJ2-2	TRBV5-1	-	-	CASRRSTLTGELFF	TGCGCCAGCAGGCGGTCCACACTTACCGGGGAGCTGTTTTTT
TRBJ1-4	TRBV2	-	-	CASSLGGSEKLFF	TGTGCCAGCAGCCTGGGGGGGAGTGAAAAACTGTTTTTT
TRBJ2-2	TRBV11-3	-	-	CASSSEINTGELFF	TGTGCCAGCAGCTCCGAAATTAACACCGGGGAGCTGTTTTTT
TRBJ1-5	TRBV9	-	-	CASSVGGTPLGQPQHF	TGTGCCAGCAGCGTGGGGGGGACTCCTCTAGGCCAGCCCCAGCATTTT
TRBJ1-5	TRBV6-1	once	-	CASSGQAYSNQPQHF	TGTGCCAGCAGTGGACAGGCCTATAGCAATCAGCCCCAGCATTTT
TRBJ2-2	TRBV5-1	-	TRBD1	CASRATTGGTGELFF	TGCGCCAGCAGGGCTACGACAGGGGGCACCGGGGAGCTGTTTTTT
TRBJ2-3	TRBV6-1	-	TRBD2	CASRRWSGREDTQYF	TGTGCCAGCCGCAGGTGGAGCGGGAGAGAAGATACGCAGTATTTT
TRBJ2-7	TRBV21-1	-	-	CASSKWTEIHYEQYF	TGTGCCAGCAGCAAATGGACAGAGATTCACTACGAGCAGTACTTC
TRBJ1-1	TRBV7-2	-	-	CASSLDPGTNTEAFF	TGTGCCAGCAGCTTAGATCCAGGAACTAACACTGAAGCTTTCTTT
TRBJ2-1	TRBV6-1	-	TRBD2	CARCGRPSYNEQFF	TGTGCCAGATGCGGGAGGCCGTCCTACAATGAGCAGTTCTTC
TRBJ2-1	TRBV10-1	-	TRBD2	CASSESKGTSGPPHNEQFF	TGCGCCAGCAGTGAGTCGAAGGGTACTAGCGGCCCCCCCCACAATGAGCAGTTCTTC
TRBJ2-7	TRBV5-1	once	-	CASFGSGDNEQYF	TGCGCCAGCTTCGGGTCAGGGGACAACGAGCAGTACTTC
TRBJ1-4	TRBV27	-	-	CASSPGRVESGKLFF	TGTGCCAGCAGTCCGGGCAGGGTGGAGTCTGGGAAGCTGTTTTTT
TRBJ2-1	TRBV2	-	-	CASRSQGGYNEQFF	TGTGCCAGCAGGTCACAGGGTGGCTACAATGAGCAGTTCTTC
TRBJ2-2	TRBV6-1	-	TRBD1	CASIQGVSAGELFF	TGTGCCAGCATACAGGGGGTTTCCGCCGGGGAGCTGTTTTTT
TRBJ2-1	TRBV10-3	-	-	CAISEQGYEQFF	TGTGCCATCAGTGAGCAAGGCTATGAGCAGTTCTTC
TRBJ1-2	TRBV19	-	-	CASSQGLGNYGYTF	TGTGCCAGTAGCCAGGGTTTGGGTAACTATGGCTACACCTTC
TRBJ2-2	TRBV7-2	-	-	CASSLVNGLSGELFF	TGTGCCAGCAGCTTAGTAAACGGCTTATCCGGGGAGCTGTTTTTT
TRBJ2-2	TRBV7-2	-	-	CASSSGIRTGELFF	TGTGCCAGCAGCTCCGGCATTAGAACCGGGGAGCTGTTTTTT
TRBJ2-3	TRBV28	-	-	CASSSRDPPTDTQYF	TGTGCCAGCAGTTCGCGGGATCCTCCCACAGATACGCAGTATTTT
TRBJ1-1	TRBV6-6	-	-	CASSRLNTEAFF	TGTGCCAGCAGTCGTTTGAACACTGAAGCTTTCTTT
TRBJ2-3	TRBV11-2	-	TRBD2	CASSYVAGGITDTQYF	TGTGCCAGCAGCTACGTAGCGGGAGGAATCACAGATACGCAGTATTTT
TRBJ1-6	TRBV19	-	-	CASSSRSLGSPLHF	TGTGCCAGTAGTTCCAGGTCCCTCGGTTCACCCCTCCACTTT
TRBJ2-2	TRBV15	-	TRBD1	CATSRDGTGLGELFF	TGTGCCACCAGCAGGGACGGGACAGGGCTCGGGGAGCTGTTTTTT
TRBJ2-7	TRBV5-1	-	TRBD1	CASSSGPDRAFEQYF	TGCGCCAGCAGCTCAGGACCTGACAGGGCTTTCGAGCAGTACTTC
TRBJ1-3	TRBV18	-	-	CASSPRGYPDTIYF	TGTGCCAGCTCGCCACGGGGGTACCCGGACACCATATATTTT
TRBJ2-3	TRBV6-4	-	TRBD2	CASSLSGTGTDTQYF	TGTGCCAGCAGCCTTAGCGGGACCGGCACAGATACGCAGTATTTT
TRBJ2-1	TRBV5-1	-	TRBD2	CASSLGLAEGWFF	TGCGCCAGCAGCTTGGGACTAGCGGAGGGCTGGTTCTTC
TRBJ2-2	TRBV7-6	-	TRBD1	CASSLAHRGRIGELFF	TGTGCCAGCAGCTTAGCGCACAGGGGGCGCATCGGGGAGCTGTTTTTT
TRBJ1-4	TRBV18	-	-	CASSQRTAATNEKLFF	TGTGCCAGCTCACAAAGGACGGCTGCAACTAATGAAAAACTGTTTTTT
TRBJ1-2	TRBV6-5	-	-	CATRRGADGYTF	TGTGCCACCCGGAGAGGCGCGGATGGCTACACCTTC
TRBJ2-1	TRBV11-2	-	-	CASSFRPNNEQFF	TGTGCCAGCAGCTTTCGACCGAACAATGAGCAGTTCTTC
TRBJ2-5	TRBV7-8	-	-	CASSLRTPGETQYF	TGTGCCAGCAGCCTAAGGACCCCTGGGGAGACCCAGTACTTC
TRBJ2-1	TRBV5-8	-	TRBD1	CASSGGQGTYNEQFF	TGTGCCAGCAGCGGCGGACAGGGCACCTACAATGAGCAGTTCTTC
TRBJ2-7	TRBV4-1	-	TRBD1	CASSVGQGNSYEQYF	TGCGCCAGCAGCGTCGGACAGGGAAATTCCTACGAGCAGTACTTC
TRBJ1-5	TRBV28	few	-	CASSAGRAPYGQHF	TGTGCCAGCAGTGCAGGGAGAGCTCCTTATGGCCAGCATTTT
TRBJ1-4	TRBV5-4	-	TRBD1	CASSPSGQRNEKLFF	TGTGCCAGCAGCCCCTCGGGACAGCGAAATGAAAAACTGTTTTTT
TRBJ2-7	TRBV7-9	-	-	CASTPGTYSYEQYF	TGTGCCAGCACCCCAGGGACGTATAGCTACGAGCAGTACTTC
TRBJ2-7	TRBV5-1	few	TRBD2	CASSRTSGSAEQYF	TGCGCCAGCAGTCGAACTAGCGGGAGCGCCGAGCAGTACTTC
TRBJ2-7	TRBV5-1	-	TRBD1	CASSITGGAPYEQYF	TGCGCCAGCAGCATAACAGGGGGCGCCCCCTACGAGCAGTACTTC
TRBJ2-3	TRBV25-1	once	TRBD2	CASSFLAGGRSKDTQYF	TGTGCCAGCAGTTTCCTAGCGGGAGGGCGTAGCAAAGATACGCAGTATTTT
TRBJ2-7	TRBV11-3	-	TRBD1	CASSLGTGPYEQYF	TGTGCCAGCAGCTTAGGGACAGGCCCCTACGAGCAGTACTTC
TRBJ1-1	TRBV5-1	-	-	CASSRQPMNTEAFF	TGCGCCAGCAGTAGACAGCCCATGAACACTGAAGCTTTCTTT
TRBJ1-3	TRBV6-1	-	-	CASSESGGHRNTIYF	TGTGCCAGCAGTGAAAGCGGGGGGCACCGAAACACCATATATTTT
TRBJ2-7	TRBV13	-	TRBD2	CASSMSTSGIYEQYF	TGTGCCAGCAGCATGTCGACTAGCGGGATCTACGAGCAGTACTTC
TRBJ1-5	TRBV7-9	few	TRBD1	CASSTYPGQGNQPQHF	TGTGCCAGCAGCACCTACCCGGGACAGGGGAATCAGCCCCAGCATTTT
TRBJ1-1	TRBV29-1	-	-	CSVEGRVRTEAFF	TGCAGCGTTGAGGGGAGGGTCCGAACTGAAGCTTTCTTT
TRBJ2-2	TRBV4-3	-	TRBD2	CASSQDLASGRAGRTGELFF	TGCGCCAGCAGCCAAGATCTTGCTAGCGGGAGGGCGGGACGCACCGGGGAGCTGTTTTTT